This T cell receptor beta chain is from a study of blood T cell repertoires in COVID-19. Across the whole study: COVID-19 samples, acute and convalescent, were from the United States, Italy and Spain.

CDR3 length: 13 residues. The V and J ends lost 1 base and 4 bases respectively, with 7 bases between them. Assay: immunoSEQ multiplex PCR; the TCRdb copy retains only in-frame clones and omits some. The table lists 150,000 to 200,000 clones, 89% of them singletons. This clone came up a few times. The recovered donors of Cohort 3 showed two negative PCRs, clearance, or symptom resolution. The TCR sequence derives from a woman aged 18-30 years who had recovered from COVID-19. This rearrangement joins TRBV12-3 or TRBV12-4 to TRBJ1-2; D gene uncertain. Sequencing was performed on PBMCs or T cells enriched from blood (not recorded which). Written as DNA, the CDR3 is TGTGCCAGCAGTTTAGGCGGAGTCTATGGCTACACCTTC. Translating it yields CASSLGGVYGYTF.